The present T cell receptor (beta chain) was sequenced within a study of shared clonotypes between healthy human individuals. Worth noting for this clone: What it binds is unknown. This may be a read error: a much more frequent sequence differs by one nucleotide. No DNA is shown, since the ends of the CDR3 on it are uncertain; the CDR3 is the one TCRdb lists.

A total of 15 residues make up the CDR3, ends included. Findings of the study overall: Generally, naive subsets (rather than memory subsets) showed larger estimated richness.

The deep-level immunoSEQ assay was used. For each subset, genomic DNA was distributed in equal portions over several immunoSEQ plates. Sequencing used immunoSEQ multiplex PCR; TCRdb keeps in-frame clones, though not all of them. The sample carries roughly 120,000 clones, around two thirds recorded once. The rearrangement joins TRBV5-2 to TRBJ2-7; TRBD1, the table's D call, lacks a check against the DNA. TRBV5-2 is marked as a pseudogene. The TCR was taken from a woman in her 30s in good health. Sequencing was carried out using memory CD8+ T cells sorted from blood. Subset of the sample: CD45RO+ cells pooled with CCR7-negative TemRA cells. CDR3 in amino acids: CASSQVGTGAYEQYF.